The 3 T cell receptor beta chains presented below share a single source sample, sequenced in a study of blood T cell repertoires in COVID-19. This table comes from immunoSEQ multiplex PCR, and its TCRdb copy is limited to in-frame clones, with some not included. The sample yields more than 150,000 clones, roughly four fifths seen once. Sequenced: peripheral blood. The origin of the receptors is a woman older than 75 with COVID-19, enrolled during active disease.

The chain couples TRBV7-6 to TRBJ2-5; a possible D gene is TRBD2 (5 bases). The ends were cut back, 5 bases at V and 1 base at J, with 17 bases in the middle. The CDR3 length is 16 residues. CDR1 and CDR2 (germline): SGHVS, FNYEAQ. The CDR3 spells CASSPWTGDSQETQYF. Here the CDR3 DNA reads TGTGCCAGCAGCCCGTGGACTGGTGACTCCCAAGAGACCCAGTACTTC.

This clone was counted a single time. This chain uses TRBV28 with TRBJ1-3, with TRBD1 identical over 10 bases. J lost 1 base, V lost 5 bases, and 8 bases had no gene match. The CDR3 is 17 residues long. Germline CDR1 is MDHEN and CDR2 is SYDVKM. The CDR3 region is CASSPKPGQGSGNTIYF. Written as DNA, the CDR3 is TGTGCCAGCAGTCCGAAACCGGGACAGGGGTCTGGAAACACCATATATTTT.

This chain uses TRBV7-2 with TRBJ1-1, with unresolved D. The germline CDR1 and CDR2 sequences are SGHTA and FQGNSA. This CDR3 comprises 13 residues. Trimming took 7 bases from V and 10 from J, leaving 19 bases between them. The CDR3 DNA reads as TGTGCCAGCACCCGGATGGAGGGTTCAGGAGCTTTCTTT. Translation gives CASTRMEGSGAFF.